Below, 17 T cell receptor beta chains from the same sample are listed, as sequenced in a study of cytomegalovirus exposure and HLA in healthy donors. The PCR employed 60 Vbeta primers together with 13 Jbeta primers. Assay used: immunoSEQ multiplex PCR; TCRdb lists only in-frame clones, some missing. The top ten clones hold about 4% of a sample with 100,000 to 150,000 clones, 74% of them seen once. Sequenced sample: PBMCs. The receptors shown here come from a woman in her 50s in good health and CMV-seropositive.

V gene TRBV5-1 combines with J gene TRBJ2-7, with 11 bases that match TRBD2. The J segment lost 3 bases and the V segment lost 5 bases, leaving 7 bases of the junction unmatched. Germline CDR1 is SGHRS and CDR2 is YFSETQ. The CDR3 contains 15 residues. CDR3 sequence: CASSPGGTSGYEQYF. The CDR3 DNA is TGCGCCAGCAGTCCGGGAGGGACTAGCGGCTACGAGCAGTACTTC.

The V gene is TRBV5-4, the J gene TRBJ2-3; a weak D match, TRBD1 (5 bases). CDR3 length: 17 residues. V was shortened by 4 bases and J by 2 bases, with 20 bases between the two germline ends. CDR1 and CDR2 from the germline V gene are SGHNT and YYREEE (reference sequence). DNA for the CDR3: TGTGCCAGCAGCCAAGCTGTACAGGATCAGCTCACAGATACGCAGTATTTT. It encodes CASSQAVQDQLTDTQYF.

The chain couples TRBV10-3 to TRBJ1-1; D is perhaps TRBD1 (5 bases). Deletions cut 8 bases from V and 0 bases from J, with 10 bases between. The CDR3 is 13 residues long. Germline loops: CDR1 ENHRY, CDR2 SYGVKD. The CDR3 region is CAIAGRLNTEAFF. DNA for the CDR3: TGTGCCATCGCGGGACGCCTGAACACTGAAGCTTTCTTT.

The chain has TRBV2 and TRBJ1-6; 7 bases are a match to TRBD1. CDR1 is SNHLY and CDR2 is FYNNEI in the germline V gene. CDR3 size: 14 residues. V lost 5 bases to trimming and J lost 9 bases; unmatched junction nucleotides: 7. The DNA of the CDR3 is TGTGCCAGCAGTCAGGGGGGCCCCCGTTCACCCCTCCACTTT. This gives the protein CASSQGGPRSPLHF.

This clone appeared a few times. The CDR3 bases are TGTGCCAGCAGCTCCCTAGGACTAGCAGACGGGGAGCTGTTTTTT. Amino acids: CASSSLGLADGELFF. The chain recombines TRBV11-2 with TRBJ2-2, with 8 bases aligning to TRBD2. This CDR3 has 15 residues. The ends lost 4 bases at V and 7 bases at J; junction bases unmatched: 8. In germline, CDR1 is SGHAT, CDR2 FQNNGV. Variable domain in full (rest from reference TRBV11-2 and TRBJ2-2): EAGVAQSPRYKIIEKRQSVAFWCNPISGHATLYWYQQILGQGPKLLIQFQNNGVVDDSQLPKDRFSAERLKGVDSTLKIQPAKLEDSAVYLCASSSLGLADGELFFGEGSRLTVL.

The rearrangement joins TRBV6-1 to TRBJ1-2, with D possibly being TRBD1 (5 bases). This CDR3 region has 13 residues. CDR1 is MNHNS and CDR2 is SASEGT in the germline V gene. V shed 3 bases and J shed 7 bases, with 12 bases lying between them. CDR3 nucleotide sequence: TGTGCCAGCAGTGAGCAGGGCTGGAGTGGCTACACCTTC. It codes for CASSEQGWSGYTF.

V and J are TRBV18 and TRBJ1-1, with 8 bases identical to TRBD1. V shed 2 bases and J 2 bases; nucleotides not matched to a gene: 4. Germline CDR1 reads KGHSH; CDR2 reads LQKENI. The CDR3 loop spans 15 amino acids. In nucleotides, the CDR3 is TGTGCCAGCTCACCAATCCAGGGGGCCAACACTGAAGCTTTCTTT. This translates into CASSPIQGANTEAFF.

Worth noting for this clone: One end of the junction varies from germline; a read error may be responsible. V and J are TRBV7-9 and TRBJ1-1, with a possible D match to TRBD1 (6 bases). The CDR3 length is 16 residues. Germline V gene data show CDR1 as SEHNR and CDR2 as FQNEAQ (reference sequence). The DNA of the CDR3 is TGTTCCAGCAGCCAGGCACCGACAGGCAGGAACACTGAAGCTTTCTTT. It codes for CSSSQAPTGRNTEAFF.

The rearrangement links TRBV19 to TRBJ2-5; D is uncertain. Trimming took off 1 base at V and 1 base at J, with 10 bases between the two ends. The CDR3 spans 15 residues. Germline values: CDR1 LNHDA, CDR2 SQIVND (reference sequence). CDR3 sequence (DNA): TGTGCCAGTAGTATAGGAACCCACGGCCAAGAGACCCAGTACTTC. It yields the protein CASSIGTHGQETQYF.

This clone turned up a few times. J is TRBJ2-1 and V is TRBV11-1; D might be TRBD1 (5 bases). The CDR3 totals 14 residues. Trimming cost V 1 base and J 6 bases, with 10 bases left between them. The germline gives CDR1 SGHAT, CDR2 FQDESV (reference sequence). This CDR3 reads CASSLGQGTNEQFF. Written as DNA, the CDR3 is TGTGCCAGCAGCTTAGGGCAGGGTACCAATGAGCAGTTCTTC.

The V gene is TRBV7-9, the J gene TRBJ1-4, with 8 bases fitting TRBD1. CDR3 length equals 15 residues. With 5 bases clipped from V and 2 bases from J, the junction kept 4 bases outside the gene matches. The germline CDR1 and CDR2 sequences are SEHNR and FQNEAQ (reference sequence). The CDR3 reads CASSPDRVTNEKLFF. The CDR3, as DNA: TGTGCCAGCAGCCCGGACAGGGTGACTAATGAAAAACTGTTTTTT.

V and J are TRBV7-2 and TRBJ2-3; no clear D. V lost 3 bases and J 4 bases, leaving 11 bases between the germline ends. The length of the CDR3 is 14 residues. Germline assignment: CDR1 SGHTA and CDR2 FQGNSA. DNA for the CDR3: TGTGCCAGCAGCTTTACCCGACTCGCAGATACGCAGTATTTT. Translation gives CASSFTRLADTQYF.

This clone was observed a single time. The J gene is TRBJ1-5, the V gene TRBV28, with 7 bases fitting TRBD1. There are 15 residues in the CDR3. Germline V gene sequence: CDR1 MDHEN, CDR2 SYDVKM. J was trimmed by 2 bases and V by 6 bases; bases with no gene match: 7. CDR3 sequence (DNA): TGTGCCAGCAGCTCGAACAGGGGAGGCAATCAGCCCCAGCATTTT. Translating gives CASSSNRGGNQPQHF.

In the case of this clone: Other DNA sequences in the sample encode the same CDR3. The DNA for the CDR3 is TGTGCCAGCAGCTTCCCCGGACAGGGGAGCTATGAGCAGTACTTC. It is translated as CASSFPGQGSYEQYF. The chain couples TRBV7-9 to TRBJ2-7, with 9 bases fitting TRBD1. CDR3 length: 15 residues. V was clipped by 3 bases and J by 7 bases; unmatched bases: 10. CDR1 and CDR2 (germline): SEHNR, FQNEAQ (reference sequence). Full variable domain (rest looked up from reference TRBV7-9 and TRBJ2-7): DTGVSQNPRHKITKRGQNVTFRCDPISEHNRLYWYRQTLGQGPEFLTYFQNEAQLEKSRLLSDRFSAERPKGSFSTLEIQRTEQGDSAMYLCASSFPGQGSYEQYFGPGTRLTVT.

V and J are TRBV7-2 and TRBJ1-2; 8 bases agree with TRBD1. The CDR3 has 12 residues. CDR1 is SGHTA and CDR2 is FQGNSA in the germline V gene. J was trimmed by 7 bases and V by 5 bases; bases with no gene match: 3. The CDR3 loop is CASSPDRGGYTF. The CDR3 DNA is TGTGCCAGCAGCCCAGACAGGGGTGGCTACACCTTC. The full variable domain, completed using reference TRBV7-2 and TRBJ1-2, is GAGVSQSPSNKVTEKGKDVELRCDPISGHTALYWYRQSLGQGLEFLIYFQGNSAPDKSGLPSDRFSAERTGGSVSTLTIQRTQQEDSAVYLCASSPDRGGYTFGSGTRLTVV.

The chain joins TRBV5-1 to TRBJ1-1; D gene unclear. The CDR3 length is 14 residues. CDR1 SGHRS and CDR2 YFSETQ come from the germline V gene. Trimming left V 1 base short and J 4 bases short, with 11 bases between. Here the CDR3 DNA reads TGCGCCAGCAGCTTGCAGCTATGGAGCACTGAAGCTTTCTTT. It specifies CASSLQLWSTEAFF.

V and J are TRBV5-1 and TRBJ1-2, with 10 positions matching TRBD1. The CDR3 is 16 residues long. Germline V lookup: CDR1 SGHRS, CDR2 YFSETQ. The junction had 14 bases not matched to a gene; V was cut back by 4 bases and J by 8 bases. The CDR3 nucleotides are TGCGCCAGCAGCCCTATTCAGCCGGGACAGGGGACCGGCTACACCTTC. Translation gives CASSPIQPGQGTGYTF.